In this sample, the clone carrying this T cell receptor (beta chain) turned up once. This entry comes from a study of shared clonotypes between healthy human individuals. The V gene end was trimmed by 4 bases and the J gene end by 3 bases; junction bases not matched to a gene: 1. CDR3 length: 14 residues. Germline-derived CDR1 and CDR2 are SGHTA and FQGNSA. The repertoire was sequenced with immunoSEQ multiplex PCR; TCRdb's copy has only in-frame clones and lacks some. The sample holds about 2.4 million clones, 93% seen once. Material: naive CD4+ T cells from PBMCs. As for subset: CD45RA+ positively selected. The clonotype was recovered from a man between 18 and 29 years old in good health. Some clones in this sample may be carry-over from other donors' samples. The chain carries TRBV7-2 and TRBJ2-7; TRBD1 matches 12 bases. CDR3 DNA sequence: TGTGCCAGCAGCTGGGACAGGGGGCACTACGAGCAGTACTTC. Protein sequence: CASSWDRGHYEQYF. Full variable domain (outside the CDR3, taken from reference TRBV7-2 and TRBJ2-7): GAGVSQSPSNKVTEKGKDVELRCDPISGHTALYWYRQSLGQGLEFLIYFQGNSAPDKSGLPSDRFSAERTGGSVSTLTIQRTQQEDSAVYLCASSWDRGHYEQYFGPGTRLTVT.